This paragraph reports one T cell receptor (beta chain). TCRdb re-analysed the RT-PCR reads in MiXCR, keeping a single row per CDR3 protein. Among almost 700,000 distinct CDR3 sequences listed, 13% to 15% were seen once. Germline V gene sequence: CDR1 SNHLY, CDR2 FYNNEI. This CDR3 comprises 13 residues. The V end was cut by 7 bases, the J end by 3 bases, with 10 bases between. Sequenced material: memory CD4+ T cells from blood. The chain employs TRBV2 and TRBJ1-5, with TRBD1 as a possible D gene (6 bases). The receptor was derived from a female donor in good health, serving as a healthy control. CDR3 loop: CASNRDTNQPQHF. In DNA, the CDR3 is TGTGCCAGCAATCGGGACACCAATCAGCCCCAGCATTTT.